These T cell receptor beta chains were read from a single sample in a study of T cell responses to AZD1222 COVID-19 vaccine. Profiling relied on immunoSEQ multiplex PCR, and the TCRdb table lists in-frame clones only, not all of them. The table includes 200,000 to 300,000 clones, 85% to 95% detected once. The sample in question was peripheral blood, obtained on day 0 of AZD1222 vaccination. The receptor set was obtained from an adult in good health. The conserved cysteine and the conserved F or W are not part of the CDR3 here. Fields, in order: D gene, V gene, CDR3 protein. The D gene is left open where the match is weak.

TRBD1	TRBV5-1	ASSLETGEETQY
.	TRBV12-3/TRBV12-4	ATVGHSTEAF
.	TRBV5-1	ASNRARDGTEAF
TRBD1	TRBV29-1	SVARDRGRLNTEAF
TRBD1	TRBV7-9	ASSLGDRGYYEQY
TRBD2	TRBV4-1	ASSLSPGLAENIQY
.	TRBV30	AWRLAGIDTQY
TRBD2	TRBV5-4	ASSPGGGDPGANVLT
TRBD1	TRBV6-1	ASSDRVTGGYEQY
TRBD2	TRBV5-4	ASSPAGTRPINEQF